The text below deals with one T cell receptor (beta chain). This record belongs to a study of regulatory T cells in long-lasting Graves disease. Noted time point: newly diagnosed GD, antithyroid drugs for less than 3 months. TCR sequences were obtained from RNA taken from PBMCs. Arm-PCR of CDR3 regions and iRepertoire HTBI primers were the basis on which TCR beta libraries were built. One entry per CDR3 protein results from TCRdb running MiXCR on the multiplex PCR reads. The sample consists of about 440,000 distinct CDR3 sequences, about a sixth of them appearing once. V lost 4 bases, J lost 3 bases, and 3 bases stayed unmatched. CDR3 length: 15 residues. Looked up from germline, CDR1 is SGHTA and CDR2 is FQGNSA. This same sample was also taken into another study, of T cells in Graves' hyperthyroidism and ophthalmopathy.

This material consisted of peripheral blood mononuclear cells (PBMCs), taken at new diagnosis, from a patient treated with antithyroid drugs. The clonotype was recovered from a woman aged 25 to 39 with Graves disease. This rearrangement joins TRBV7-2 to TRBJ2-2; 9 nucleotides line up with TRBD2. The chain's CDR3 is CASSSGLAYTGELFF. The CDR3 nucleotides read TGTGCCAGCAGCTCCGGACTAGCGTACACCGGGGAGCTGTTTTTT.